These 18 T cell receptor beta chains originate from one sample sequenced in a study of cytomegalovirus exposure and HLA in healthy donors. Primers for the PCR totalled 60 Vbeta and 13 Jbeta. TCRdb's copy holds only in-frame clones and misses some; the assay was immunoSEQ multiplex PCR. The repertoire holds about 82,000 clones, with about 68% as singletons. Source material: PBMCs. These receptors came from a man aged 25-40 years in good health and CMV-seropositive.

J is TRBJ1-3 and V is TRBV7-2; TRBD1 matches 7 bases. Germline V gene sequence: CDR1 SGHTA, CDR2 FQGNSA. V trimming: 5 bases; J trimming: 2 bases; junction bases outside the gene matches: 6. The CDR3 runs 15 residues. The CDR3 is CASSDLGTAGNTIYF. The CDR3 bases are TGTGCCAGCAGCGACCTCGGGACAGCTGGAAACACCATATATTTT.

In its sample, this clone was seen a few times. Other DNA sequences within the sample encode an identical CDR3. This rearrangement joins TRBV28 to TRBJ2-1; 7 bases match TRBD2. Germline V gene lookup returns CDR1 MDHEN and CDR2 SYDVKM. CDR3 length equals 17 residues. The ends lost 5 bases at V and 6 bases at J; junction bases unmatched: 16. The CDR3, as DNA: TGTGCCAGCAGTCCCCTTGGGTCGGGCGGGAGACGCAATGAGCAGTTCTTC. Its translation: CASSPLGSGGRRNEQFF.

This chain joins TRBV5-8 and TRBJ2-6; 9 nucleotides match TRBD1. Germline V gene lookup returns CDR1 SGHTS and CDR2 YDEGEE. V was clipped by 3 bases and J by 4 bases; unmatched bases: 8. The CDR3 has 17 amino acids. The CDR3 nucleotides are TGTGCCAGCAGCTACCGGACAGGGGCCTCGGGGGCCAACGTCCTGACTTTC. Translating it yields CASSYRTGASGANVLTF. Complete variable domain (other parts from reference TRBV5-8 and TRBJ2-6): EAGVTQSPTHLIKTRGQQATLRCSPISGHTSVYWYQQALGLGLQFLLWYDEGEERNRGNFPPRFSGRQFPNYSSELNVNALELEDSALYLCASSYRTGASGANVLTFGAGSRLTVL.

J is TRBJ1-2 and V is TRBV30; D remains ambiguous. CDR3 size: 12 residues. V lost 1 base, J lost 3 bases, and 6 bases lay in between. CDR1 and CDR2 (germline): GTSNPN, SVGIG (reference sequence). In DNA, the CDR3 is TGTGCCTGGAGTGCTGGGCACTATGGCTACACCTTC. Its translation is CAWSAGHYGYTF.

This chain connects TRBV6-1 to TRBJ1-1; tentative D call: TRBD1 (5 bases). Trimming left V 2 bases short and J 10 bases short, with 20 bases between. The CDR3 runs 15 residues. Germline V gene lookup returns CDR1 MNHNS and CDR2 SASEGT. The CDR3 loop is CASSEMGQGIFRAFF. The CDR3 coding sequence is TGTGCCAGCAGTGAAATGGGCCAGGGCATTTTCAGAGCTTTCTTT.

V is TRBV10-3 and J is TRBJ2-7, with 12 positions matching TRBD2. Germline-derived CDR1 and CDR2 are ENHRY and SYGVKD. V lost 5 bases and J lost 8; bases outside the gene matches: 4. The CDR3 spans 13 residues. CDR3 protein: CAISLAGGPKQYF. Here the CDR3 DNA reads TGTGCCATCAGTCTAGCGGGGGGGCCTAAGCAGTACTTC.

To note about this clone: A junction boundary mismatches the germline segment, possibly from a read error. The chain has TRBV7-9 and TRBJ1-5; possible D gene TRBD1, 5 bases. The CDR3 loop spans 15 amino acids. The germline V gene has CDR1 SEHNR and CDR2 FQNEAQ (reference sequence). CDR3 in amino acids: CASSNRGGSNQPQNF. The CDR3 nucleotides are TGTGCCAGCAGCAACCGGGGGGGGAGCAATCAGCCCCAGAATTTT.

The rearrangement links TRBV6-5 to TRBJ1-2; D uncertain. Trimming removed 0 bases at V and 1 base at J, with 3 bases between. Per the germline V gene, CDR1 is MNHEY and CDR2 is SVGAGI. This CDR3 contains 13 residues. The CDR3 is CASSYSYNYGYTF. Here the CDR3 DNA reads TGTGCCAGCAGTTACTCCTATAACTATGGCTACACCTTC.

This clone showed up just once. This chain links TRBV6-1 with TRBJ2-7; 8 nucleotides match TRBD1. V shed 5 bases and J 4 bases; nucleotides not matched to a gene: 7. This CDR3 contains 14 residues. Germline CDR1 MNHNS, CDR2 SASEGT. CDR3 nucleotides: TGTGCCAGCAGTAGGACAGGGACAGAGTACGAGCAGTACTTC. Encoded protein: CASSRTGTEYEQYF.

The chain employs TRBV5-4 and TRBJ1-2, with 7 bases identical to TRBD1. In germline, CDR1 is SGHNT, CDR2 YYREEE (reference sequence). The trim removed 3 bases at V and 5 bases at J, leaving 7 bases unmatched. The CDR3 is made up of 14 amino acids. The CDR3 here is CASSWDSGGYGYTF. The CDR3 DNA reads TGTGCCAGCAGCTGGGACAGTGGGGGGTATGGCTACACCTTC.

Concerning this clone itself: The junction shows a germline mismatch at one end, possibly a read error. CDR3 sequence: CASSWDRGPYGYPF. CDR3 nucleotides: TGCGCCAGCAGCTGGGACAGGGGGCCTTATGGCTACCCCTTC. The gene calls are TRBV5-1 and TRBJ1-2; 12 nucleotides agree with TRBD1. The CDR3 is 14 residues long. CDR1 is SGHRS and CDR2 is YFSETQ in the germline V gene.

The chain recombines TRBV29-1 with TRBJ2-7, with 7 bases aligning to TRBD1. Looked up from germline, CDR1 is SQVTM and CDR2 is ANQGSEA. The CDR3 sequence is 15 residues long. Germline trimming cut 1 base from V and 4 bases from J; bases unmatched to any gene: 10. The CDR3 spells CSVEGLTGAVYEQYF. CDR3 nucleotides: TGCAGCGTTGAAGGTCTTACAGGGGCTGTTTACGAGCAGTACTTC.

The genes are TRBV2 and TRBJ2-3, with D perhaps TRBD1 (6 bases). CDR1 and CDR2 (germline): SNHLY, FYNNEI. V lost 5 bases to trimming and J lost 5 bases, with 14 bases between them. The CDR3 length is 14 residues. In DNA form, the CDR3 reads TGTGCCAGCAGTCCGGGACACAGTGGAGATACGCAGTATTTT. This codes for CASSPGHSGDTQYF.

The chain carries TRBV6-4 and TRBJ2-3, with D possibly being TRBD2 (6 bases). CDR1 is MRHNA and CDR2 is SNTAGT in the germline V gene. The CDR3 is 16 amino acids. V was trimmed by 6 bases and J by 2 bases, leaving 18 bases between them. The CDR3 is CASSPTGRRNTDTQYF. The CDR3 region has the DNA TGTGCCAGCAGCCCCACGGGGAGGCGCAACACAGATACGCAGTATTTT.

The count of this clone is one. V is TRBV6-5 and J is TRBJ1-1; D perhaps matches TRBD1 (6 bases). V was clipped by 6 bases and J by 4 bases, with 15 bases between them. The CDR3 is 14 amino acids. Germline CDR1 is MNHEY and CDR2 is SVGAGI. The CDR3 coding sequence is TGTGCCAGCAGCCGTGACAGGCCTCTCACTGAAGCTTTCTTT. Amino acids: CASSRDRPLTEAFF.

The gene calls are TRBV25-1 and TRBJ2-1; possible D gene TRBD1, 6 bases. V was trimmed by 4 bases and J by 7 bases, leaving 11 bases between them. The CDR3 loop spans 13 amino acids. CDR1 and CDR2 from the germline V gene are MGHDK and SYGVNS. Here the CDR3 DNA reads TGTGCCAGCAGTGGTCTCAGGGGAAATGAGCAGTTCTTC. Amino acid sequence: CASSGLRGNEQFF.

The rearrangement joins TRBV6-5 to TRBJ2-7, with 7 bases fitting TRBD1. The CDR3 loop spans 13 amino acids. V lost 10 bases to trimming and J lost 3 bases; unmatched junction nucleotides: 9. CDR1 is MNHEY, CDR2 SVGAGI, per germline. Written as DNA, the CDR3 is TGTGCCACCATCCTCCCAGGGGGCTACGAGCAGTACTTC. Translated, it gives CATILPGGYEQYF.

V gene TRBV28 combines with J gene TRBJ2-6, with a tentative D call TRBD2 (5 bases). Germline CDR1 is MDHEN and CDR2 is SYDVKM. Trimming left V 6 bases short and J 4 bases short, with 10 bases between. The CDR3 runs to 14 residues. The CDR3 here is CASRSGEGANVLTF. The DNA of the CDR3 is TGTGCCAGCAGATCCGGGGAAGGGGCCAACGTCCTGACTTTC.